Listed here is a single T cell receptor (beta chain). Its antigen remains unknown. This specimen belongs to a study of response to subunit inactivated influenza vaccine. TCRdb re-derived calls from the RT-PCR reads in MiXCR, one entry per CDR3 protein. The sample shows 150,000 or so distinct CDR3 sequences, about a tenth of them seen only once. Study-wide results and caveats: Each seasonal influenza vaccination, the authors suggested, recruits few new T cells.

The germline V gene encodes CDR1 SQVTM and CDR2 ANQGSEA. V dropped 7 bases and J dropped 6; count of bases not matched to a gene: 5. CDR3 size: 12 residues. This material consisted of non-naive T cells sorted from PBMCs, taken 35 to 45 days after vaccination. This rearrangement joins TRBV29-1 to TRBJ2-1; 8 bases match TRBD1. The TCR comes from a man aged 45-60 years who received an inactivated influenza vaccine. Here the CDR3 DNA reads TGCAGCGCCGCAGGGGGCGGCAATGAGCAGTTCTTC. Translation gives CSAAGGGNEQFF.